This T cell receptor beta chain was sequenced during a study of blood T cell repertoires in COVID-19. Data came from immunoSEQ multiplex PCR; TCRdb stores just in-frame clones and leaves some out. This table has roughly 36,000 clones, approximately 85% appearing once. The germline V and J ends were trimmed by 4 bases and 1 base, with 13 bases remaining between them. Looked up from germline, CDR1 is LGHDT and CDR2 is YNNKEL (reference sequence). The length of the CDR3 is 15 residues. The sequenced material came from peripheral blood. The sequence came from a man between 60 and 75 years old with active COVID-19. This sequence joins TRBV3-1 (or the pseudogene TRBV3-2) and TRBJ1-1; no reliable D call. The CDR3 DNA reads as TGTGCCAGCAGCCCATTCCACAGTTCGAACACTGAAGCTTTCTTT. Protein sequence: CASSPFHSSNTEAFF.